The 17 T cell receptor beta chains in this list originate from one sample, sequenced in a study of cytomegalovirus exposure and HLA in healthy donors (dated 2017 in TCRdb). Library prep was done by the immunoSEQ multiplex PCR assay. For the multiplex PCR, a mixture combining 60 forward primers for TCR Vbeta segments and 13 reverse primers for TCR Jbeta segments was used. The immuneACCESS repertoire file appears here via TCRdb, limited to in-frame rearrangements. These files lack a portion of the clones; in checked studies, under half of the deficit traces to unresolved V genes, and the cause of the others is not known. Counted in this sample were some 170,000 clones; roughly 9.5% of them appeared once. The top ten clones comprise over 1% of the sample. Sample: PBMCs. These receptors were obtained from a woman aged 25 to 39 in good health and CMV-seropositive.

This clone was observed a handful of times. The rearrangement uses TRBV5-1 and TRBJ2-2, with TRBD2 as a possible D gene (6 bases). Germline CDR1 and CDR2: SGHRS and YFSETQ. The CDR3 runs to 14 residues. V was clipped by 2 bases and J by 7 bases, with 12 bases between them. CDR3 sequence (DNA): TGCGCCAGCAGCTTTCGACTAGACAACGGGGAGCTGTTTTTT. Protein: CASSFRLDNGELFF.

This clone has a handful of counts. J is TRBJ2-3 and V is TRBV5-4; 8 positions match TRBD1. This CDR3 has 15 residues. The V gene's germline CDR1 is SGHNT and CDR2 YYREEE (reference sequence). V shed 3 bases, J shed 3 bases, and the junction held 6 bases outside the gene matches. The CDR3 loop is CASSSRQGKTDTQYF. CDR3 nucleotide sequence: TGTGCCAGCAGCTCCCGACAGGGGAAGACAGATACGCAGTATTTT.

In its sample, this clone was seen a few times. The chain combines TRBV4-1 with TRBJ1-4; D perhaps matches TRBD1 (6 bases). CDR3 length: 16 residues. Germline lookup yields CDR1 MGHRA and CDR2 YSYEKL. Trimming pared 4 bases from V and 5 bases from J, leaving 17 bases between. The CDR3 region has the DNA TGCGCCAGCAGCCCTGCAAGCGGGACAAGAAATGAAAAACTGTTTTTT. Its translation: CASSPASGTRNEKLFF.

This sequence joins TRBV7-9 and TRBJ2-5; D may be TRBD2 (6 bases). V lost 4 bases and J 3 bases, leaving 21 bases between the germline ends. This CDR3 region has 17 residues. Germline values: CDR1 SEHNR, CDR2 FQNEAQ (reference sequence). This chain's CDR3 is CASSSPRGMNTEETQYF. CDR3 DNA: TGTGCCAGCAGCTCCCCCCGGGGGATGAACACTGAAGAGACCCAGTACTTC.

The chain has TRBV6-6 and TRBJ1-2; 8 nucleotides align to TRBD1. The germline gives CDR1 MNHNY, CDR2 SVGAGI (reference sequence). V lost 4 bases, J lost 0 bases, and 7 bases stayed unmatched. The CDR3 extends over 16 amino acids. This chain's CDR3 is CASSFPTGATNYGYTF. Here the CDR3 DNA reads TGTGCCAGCAGTTTCCCGACAGGGGCAACTAACTATGGCTACACCTTC.

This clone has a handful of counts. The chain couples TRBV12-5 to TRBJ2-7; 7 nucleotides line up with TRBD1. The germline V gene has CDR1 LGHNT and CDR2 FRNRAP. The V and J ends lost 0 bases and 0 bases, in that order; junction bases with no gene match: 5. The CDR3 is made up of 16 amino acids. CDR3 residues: CASGLVRAGGSYEQYF. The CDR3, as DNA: TGTGCTAGTGGTTTGGTAAGGGCAGGGGGCTCCTACGAGCAGTACTTC.

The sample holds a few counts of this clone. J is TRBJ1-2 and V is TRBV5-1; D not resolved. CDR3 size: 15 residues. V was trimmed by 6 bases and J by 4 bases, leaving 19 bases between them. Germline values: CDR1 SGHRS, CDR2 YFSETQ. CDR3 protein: CASTSGEAAFYGYTF. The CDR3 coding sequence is TGCGCCAGCACCTCGGGTGAGGCGGCATTCTATGGCTACACCTTC.

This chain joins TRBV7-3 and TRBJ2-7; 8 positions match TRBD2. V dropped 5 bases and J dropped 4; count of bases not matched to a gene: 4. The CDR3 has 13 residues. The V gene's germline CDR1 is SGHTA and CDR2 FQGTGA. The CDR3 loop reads CASSAGLAYEQYF. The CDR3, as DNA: TGTGCCAGCAGCGCTGGACTAGCATACGAGCAGTACTTC.

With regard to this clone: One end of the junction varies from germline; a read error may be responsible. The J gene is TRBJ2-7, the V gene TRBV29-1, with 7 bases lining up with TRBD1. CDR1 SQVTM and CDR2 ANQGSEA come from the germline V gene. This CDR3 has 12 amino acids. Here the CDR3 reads CSVGQTPYGQYF. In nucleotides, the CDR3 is TGCAGCGTGGGACAGACCCCCTACGGGCAGTACTTC.

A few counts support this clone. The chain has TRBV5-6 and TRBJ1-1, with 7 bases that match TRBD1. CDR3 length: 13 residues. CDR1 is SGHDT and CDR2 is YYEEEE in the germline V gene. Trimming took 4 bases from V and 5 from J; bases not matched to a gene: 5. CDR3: CASSRRGRTEAFF. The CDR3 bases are TGTGCCAGCAGCCGTAGGGGGCGGACTGAAGCTTTCTTT.

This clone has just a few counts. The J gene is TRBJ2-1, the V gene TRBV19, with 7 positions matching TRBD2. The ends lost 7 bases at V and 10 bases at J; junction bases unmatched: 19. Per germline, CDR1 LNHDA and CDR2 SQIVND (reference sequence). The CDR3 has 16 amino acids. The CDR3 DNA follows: TGTGCCAGTACCCCAAGCGGGAACCTTCTAACGTGGGAGCAGTTCTTC. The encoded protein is CASTPSGNLLTWEQFF.

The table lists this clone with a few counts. Written as DNA, the CDR3 is TGTGCCAGCAGTCCCCGGGACTTCGGAAAACTGTTTTTT. Translated: CASSPRDFGKLFF. The rearrangement links TRBV6-6 to TRBJ1-4; possible D gene TRBD1, 5 bases. There are 13 residues in the CDR3. Germline V CDR1 and CDR2: MNHNY, SVGAGI (reference sequence). V shed 5 bases and J shed 10 bases, with 14 bases lying between them.

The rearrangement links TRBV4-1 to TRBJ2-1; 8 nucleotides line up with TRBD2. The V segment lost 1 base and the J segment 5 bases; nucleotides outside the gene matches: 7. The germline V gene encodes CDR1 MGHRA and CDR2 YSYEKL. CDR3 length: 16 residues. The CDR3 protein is CASSQGGGRYDNEQFF. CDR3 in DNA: TGCGCCAGCAGCCAAGGTGGCGGGAGGTACGACAATGAGCAGTTCTTC.

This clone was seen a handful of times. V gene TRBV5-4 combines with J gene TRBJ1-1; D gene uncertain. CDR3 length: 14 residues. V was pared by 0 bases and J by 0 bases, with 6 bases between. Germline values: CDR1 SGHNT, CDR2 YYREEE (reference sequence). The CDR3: CASSLDRMNTEAFF. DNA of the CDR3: TGTGCCAGCAGCTTGGACAGAATGAACACTGAAGCTTTCTTT.

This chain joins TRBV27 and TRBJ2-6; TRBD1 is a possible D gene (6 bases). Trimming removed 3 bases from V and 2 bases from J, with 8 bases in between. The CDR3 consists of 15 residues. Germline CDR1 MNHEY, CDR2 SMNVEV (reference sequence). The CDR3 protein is CASSFPGAGANVLTF. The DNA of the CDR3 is TGTGCCAGCAGTTTCCCAGGGGCTGGGGCCAACGTCCTGACTTTC.

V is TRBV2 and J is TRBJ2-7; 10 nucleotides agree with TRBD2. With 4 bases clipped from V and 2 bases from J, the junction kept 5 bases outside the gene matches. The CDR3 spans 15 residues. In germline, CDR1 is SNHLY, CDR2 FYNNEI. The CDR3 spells CASSAGLAETYEQYF. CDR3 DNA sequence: TGTGCCAGCAGTGCCGGACTAGCGGAAACCTACGAGCAGTACTTC.

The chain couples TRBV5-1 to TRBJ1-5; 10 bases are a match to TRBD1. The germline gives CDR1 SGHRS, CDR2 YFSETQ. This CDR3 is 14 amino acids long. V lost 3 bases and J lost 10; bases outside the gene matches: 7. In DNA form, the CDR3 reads TGCGCCAGCAGCTCGACAGGGGGCGATGAACCCCAGCATTTT. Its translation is CASSSTGGDEPQHF. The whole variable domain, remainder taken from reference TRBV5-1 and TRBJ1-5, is KAGVTQTPRYLIKTRGQQVTLSCSPISGHRSVSWYQQTPGQGLQFLFEYFSETQRNKGNFPGRFSGRQFSNSRSEMNVSTLELGDSALYLCASSSTGGDEPQHFGDGTRLSIL.